These 20 T cell receptor beta chains originate from one sample sequenced in a study of response to subunit inactivated influenza vaccine. MiXCR, run by TCRdb on the RT-PCR reads, gives a single entry per CDR3 protein. In the table there are more than 400,000 distinct CDR3 sequences, 11% of which are singletons. Here the sequenced sample was PBMCs from blood, taken around seven weeks after vaccination. The receptors originated from a man aged 45-65 years who received an inactivated influenza vaccine.

The gene calls are TRBV4-3 and TRBJ2-3, with no clear D. The CDR3 contains 15 residues. Between the trimmed V and J ends, which lost 0 bases and 3 bases, there was a span of 10 bases. From germline, CDR1 is LGHNA and CDR2 YSLEER. In DNA, the CDR3 is TGCGCCAGCAGCCAAGACCCCAGGCGGACAGATACGCAGTATTTT. Its translation is CASSQDPRRTDTQYF.

This clonotype was seen only a few times. The rearrangement links TRBV11-2 to TRBJ2-7; D remains unclear. CDR1 is SGHAT and CDR2 is FQNNGV in the germline V gene. This CDR3 is 14 amino acids long. V shed 3 bases and J shed 3 bases, with 12 bases lying between them. The CDR3 DNA reads TGTGCCAGCAGCTTTTTCGGACGACGCTACGAGCAGTACTTC. Protein product: CASSFFGRRYEQYF.

This clonotype was seen a handful of times. The chain employs TRBV20-1 and TRBJ2-1; the D gene is possibly TRBD1 (7 bases). This CDR3 contains 12 residues. Germline CDR1 and CDR2: DFQATT and SNEGSKA (reference sequence). Trimming shortened V by 4 bases and J by 12 bases, and 16 bases separated the two germline ends. The CDR3 DNA follows: TGCAGTGCTATCGCGGGATCAGGGGGGCAGTTCTTC. It translates to CSAIAGSGGQFF.

V usage is TRBV12-3 or TRBV12-4 and J usage is TRBJ2-4; D is ambiguous. The CDR3 spans 16 residues. V lost 5 bases and J lost 0, with 14 bases in between. The CDR3 DNA follows: TGTGCCAGCAGTCCCGAGATATCTCTAGCCAAAAACATTCAGTACTTC. Its translation is CASSPEISLAKNIQYF.

This clonotype was detected only a few times. The chain is built from TRBV4-2 and TRBJ2-1; D not certain. Trimming took 4 bases from V and 0 from J, leaving 10 bases between them. The germline V gene encodes CDR1 LGHNA and CDR2 YNFKEQ. The CDR3 length is 15 residues. Here the CDR3 DNA reads TGTGCCAGCAGCCCCGAGGTAGCCTCCTACAATGAGCAGTTCTTC. Translating it yields CASSPEVASYNEQFF.

The chain links TRBV7-2 to TRBJ2-7, with D uncertain. The CDR3 loop spans 13 amino acids. Germline CDR1 is SGHTA and CDR2 is FQGNSA. With 2 bases removed from V and 5 bases from J, the gap between germline ends came to 10 bases. The CDR3 is CASSLMESDEQYF. CDR3 DNA sequence: TGTGCCAGCAGCTTAATGGAAAGCGACGAGCAGTACTTC.

The chain combines TRBV6-5 with TRBJ2-2; 7 bases line up with TRBD1. The CDR3 contains 16 residues. In germline, CDR1 is MNHEY, CDR2 SVGAGI. Germline trimming cut 2 bases from V and 2 bases from J; bases unmatched to any gene: 5. CDR3 DNA sequence: TGTGCCAGCAGTTACCGGGACAGATCAAACACCGGGGAGCTGTTTTTT. Its translation is CASSYRDRSNTGELFF.

The chain has TRBV6-5 and TRBJ2-7; D possibly corresponds to TRBD2 (6 bases). Germline V CDR1 and CDR2: MNHEY, SVGAGI. V lost 0 bases to trimming and J lost 3 bases, with 9 bases between them. This CDR3 spans 14 amino acids. CDR3 nucleotides: TGTGCCAGCAGTTACTCATGGCGGGGCTACGAGCAGTACTTC. Translated: CASSYSWRGYEQYF.

This clonotype was picked up many times. This chain links TRBV5-1 with TRBJ2-7; D remains unclear. The CDR3 is 13 amino acids. CDR1 is SGHRS and CDR2 is YFSETQ in the germline V gene. The V gene lost 1 base and the J gene lost 3 bases, with 8 bases spanning the gap. DNA of the CDR3: TGCGCCAGCAGCTTGTCAGCCAACTACGAGCAGTACTTC. It encodes CASSLSANYEQYF.

This clonotype was counted many times. V gene TRBV29-1 combines with J gene TRBJ2-1; D not certain. This CDR3 region has 15 residues. V was clipped by 0 bases and J by 8 bases, with 17 bases between them. Germline V gene lookup returns CDR1 SQVTM and CDR2 ANQGSEA. The CDR3 bases are TGCAGCGTTGAAGATCCTCGCCCGAACCGATATGAGCAGTTCTTC. Protein: CSVEDPRPNRYEQFF.

The J gene is TRBJ1-5, the V gene TRBV6-1; tentative D call: TRBD1 (5 bases). The CDR3 contains 16 residues. Between the trimmed V and J ends, which lost 2 bases and 6 bases, there was a span of 17 bases. Germline assignment: CDR1 MNHNS and CDR2 SASEGT. The CDR3 sequence: CASSEQGTGPSQPQHF. The DNA for the CDR3 is TGTGCCAGCAGTGAACAGGGAACAGGCCCAAGTCAGCCCCAGCATTTT.

This clonotype turned up a few times. The gene calls are TRBV12-3 or TRBV12-4 and TRBJ2-6, with D uncertain. CDR3 length equals 16 residues. Trimming stripped 4 bases from V and 0 bases from J, with 10 bases between. The CDR3 sequence: CASSSSTGSGANVLTF. DNA for the CDR3: TGTGCCAGCAGTTCCTCGACTGGCTCTGGGGCCAACGTCCTGACTTTC.

CDR3 in amino acids: CAGGGDSYNEQFF. The CDR3 DNA reads TGTGCCGGGGGGGGAGACTCCTACAATGAGCAGTTCTTC. The chain recombines TRBV7-8 with TRBJ2-1; the match to TRBD2 covers 7 bases. This CDR3 has 13 residues. Germline lookup yields CDR1 SGHVS and CDR2 FQNEAQ. V lost 11 bases, J lost 0 bases, and 4 bases stayed unmatched.

This clonotype was seen repeatedly, ten times or more. The chain uses TRBV12-3 or TRBV12-4 and TRBJ2-4; possibly TRBD2 for D (5 bases). V was trimmed by 1 base and J by 0 bases, leaving 7 bases between them. The CDR3 has 15 amino acids. The CDR3 protein is CASSLGGLAKNIQYF. CDR3 nucleotides: TGTGCCAGCAGTTTAGGAGGACTAGCCAAAAACATTCAGTACTTC.

This clonotype has a handful of counts. J is TRBJ2-7 and V is TRBV7-3, with TRBD2 matching 7 bases. The CDR3 totals 15 residues. Germline V CDR1 and CDR2: SGHTA, FQGTGA. V trimming: 2 bases; J trimming: 4 bases; junction bases outside the gene matches: 8. CDR3 loop: CASSLGWRERYEQYF. CDR3 bases: TGTGCCAGCAGCTTAGGGTGGCGGGAGAGGTACGAGCAGTACTTC.

The rearrangement uses TRBV28 and TRBJ2-1; 7 nucleotides line up with TRBD2. The CDR3 covers 16 residues. V lost 4 bases and J lost 11; bases outside the gene matches: 17. Germline V gene lookup returns CDR1 MDHEN and CDR2 SYDVKM. The CDR3 DNA reads TGTGCCAGCAGTTCCGCCCCGACTAGCTTCGGGGGTAAGCAGTTCTTC. It yields the protein CASSSAPTSFGGKQFF. Together with reference TRBV28 and TRBJ2-1, the CDR3 gives the full variable domain: DVKVTQSSRYLVKRTGEKVFLECVQDMDHENMFWYRQDPGLGLRLIYFSYDVKMKEKGDIPEGYSVSREKKERFSLILESASTNQTSMYLCASSSAPTSFGGKQFFGPGTRLTVL.

The chain links TRBV29-1 to TRBJ1-1; D not resolved. Germline V gene data show CDR1 as SQVTM and CDR2 as ANQGSEA. There are 11 residues in the CDR3. Between the trimmed V and J ends, which lost 6 bases and 1 base, there was a span of 6 bases. The CDR3 DNA reads TGCAGCGTCGAGACGAACACTGAAGCTTTCTTT. It is translated as CSVETNTEAFF. The variable domain in full, with the rest retrieved from reference TRBV29-1 and TRBJ1-1, is SAVISQKPSRDICQRGTSLTIQCQVDSQVTMMFWYRQQPGQSLTLIATANQGSEATYESGFVIDKFPISRPNLTFSTLTVSNMSPEDSSIYLCSVETNTEAFFGQGTRLTVV.

This clonotype has more than one count but fewer than ten. V gene TRBV24-1 combines with J gene TRBJ2-1; TRBD2 agrees at 11 bases. The CDR3 is made up of 18 amino acids. V was clipped by 3 bases and J by 2 bases; unmatched bases: 8. The germline V gene encodes CDR1 KGHDR and CDR2 SFDVKD. CDR3 residues: CATSDVSTSGITYNEQFF. The CDR3 DNA sequence: TGTGCCACCAGTGATGTATCGACTAGCGGGATTACCTACAATGAGCAGTTCTTC.

The table lists this clonotype with many counts. V and J are TRBV5-1 and TRBJ2-7; the match to TRBD1 covers 11 bases. The CDR3 loop spans 14 amino acids. Trimming at V came to 4 bases and at J to 3 bases, leaving 3 bases not matched to a gene. Germline V gene sequence: CDR1 SGHRS, CDR2 YFSETQ. The CDR3 here is CASSQGQGVYEQYF. The CDR3 DNA reads TGCGCCAGCAGCCAGGGACAGGGGGTCTACGAGCAGTACTTC.

This clonotype was seen repeatedly, ten times or more. The chain uses TRBV4-2 and TRBJ2-5; D possibly corresponds to TRBD2 (6 bases). The CDR3 spans 15 residues. Trimming removed 0 bases from V and 4 bases from J, with 12 bases in between. The germline V gene has CDR1 LGHNA and CDR2 YNFKEQ. The CDR3 here is CASSQDPTRGETQYF. The CDR3 DNA reads as TGTGCCAGCAGCCAAGATCCGACTAGGGGAGAGACCCAGTACTTC.